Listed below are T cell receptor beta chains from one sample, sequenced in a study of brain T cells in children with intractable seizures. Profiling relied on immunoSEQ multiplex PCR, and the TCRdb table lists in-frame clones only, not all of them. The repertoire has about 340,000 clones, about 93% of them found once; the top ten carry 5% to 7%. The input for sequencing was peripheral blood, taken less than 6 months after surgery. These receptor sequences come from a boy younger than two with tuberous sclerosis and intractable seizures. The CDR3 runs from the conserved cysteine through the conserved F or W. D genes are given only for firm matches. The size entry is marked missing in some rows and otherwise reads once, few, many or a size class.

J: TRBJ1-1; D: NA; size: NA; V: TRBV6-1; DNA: TGTGCCAGCAGTGATCGAACAGGGATCAACACTGAAGCTTTCTTT; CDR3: CASSDRTGINTEAFF
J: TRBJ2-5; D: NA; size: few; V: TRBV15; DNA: TGTGCCACCAGCAGAGCCTATGTCCAGGGTGGAGAGACCCAGTACTTC; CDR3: CATSRAYVQGGETQYF
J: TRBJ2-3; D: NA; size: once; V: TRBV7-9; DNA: TGTGCCAGCAGCTTAGACAGGGGCACAGATACGCAGTATTTT; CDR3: CASSLDRGTDTQYF
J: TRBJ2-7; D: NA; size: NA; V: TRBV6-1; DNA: TGTGCCAGCAGTCAAGGGCGGACCTACGAGCAGTACTTC; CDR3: CASSQGRTYEQYF
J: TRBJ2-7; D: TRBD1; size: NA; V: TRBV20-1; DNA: TGCAGTGCTAGGGGACAGTACGAGCAGTACTTC; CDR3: CSARGQYEQYF
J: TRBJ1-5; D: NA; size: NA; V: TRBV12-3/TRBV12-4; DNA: TGTGCCAGCAGTTCCCCCCACGGTGAGCCCCAGCATTTT; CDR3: CASSSPHGEPQHF
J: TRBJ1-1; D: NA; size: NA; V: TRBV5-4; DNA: TGTGCCAGCAGTACAGGGTCTGAAGCTTTCTTT; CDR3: CASSTGSEAFF
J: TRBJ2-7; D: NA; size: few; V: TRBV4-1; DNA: TGCGCCAGCAGCCATTCGATAGGGGATTCCTACGAGCAGTACTTC; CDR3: CASSHSIGDSYEQYF
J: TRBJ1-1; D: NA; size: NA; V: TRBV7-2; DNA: TGTGCCAGCAGCTTAGAGGGCAAAGCTTTCTTT; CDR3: CASSLEGKAFF
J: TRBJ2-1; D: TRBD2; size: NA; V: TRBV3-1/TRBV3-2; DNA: TGTGCCAGCAGCCCCCGGACTAGCGGGAGCTCCTACAATGAGCAGTTCTTC; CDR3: CASSPRTSGSSYNEQFF
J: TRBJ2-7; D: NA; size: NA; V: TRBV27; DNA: TGTGCCAGCAGTCTTCGGACCGAGGCCTACGAGCAGTACTTC; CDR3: CASSLRTEAYEQYF
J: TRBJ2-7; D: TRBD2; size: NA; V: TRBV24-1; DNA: TGTGCCACCAGTGACCCCGGGACTAGCGGGAGAGGCGAGCAGTACTTC; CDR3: CATSDPGTSGRGEQYF
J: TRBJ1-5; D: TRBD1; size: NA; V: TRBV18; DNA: TGTGCCAGCTCACTTGGGGACAGGGTGATGAGGAATCAGCCCCAGCATTTT; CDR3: CASSLGDRVMRNQPQHF